A single sample gave rise to the 5 T cell receptor beta chains below, sequenced in a study of T cell responses to AZD1222 COVID-19 vaccine. Some clones are missing from TCRdb's copy, which holds only in-frame ones; the method was immunoSEQ multiplex PCR. Among 150,000 or so clones listed, about nine tenths were seen once. Sequencing used peripheral blood, obtained 28 days after the second AZD1222 dose. All receptors come from an adult who received the AZD1222 COVID-19 vaccine.

This chain joins TRBV6-5 and TRBJ1-5; 8 bases match TRBD1. Germline CDR1 MNHEY, CDR2 SVGAGI. V was pared by 5 bases and J by 4 bases, with 7 bases of the junction left unmatched. The CDR3 totals 15 residues. This CDR3 reads CASSNRQGRNQPQHF. CDR3 coding DNA: TGTGCCAGCAGTAACAGACAGGGGAGGAATCAGCCCCAGCATTTT.

This clone was seen only a few times. The chain is built from TRBV19 and TRBJ1-4; weak D call: TRBD1 (5 bases). Germline assignment: CDR1 LNHDA and CDR2 SQIVND (reference sequence). The CDR3 spans 15 residues. V was shortened by 4 bases and J by 10 bases, with 19 bases between the two germline ends. This CDR3 reads CASSKGEGHLGKLFF. In DNA form, the CDR3 reads TGTGCCAGTAGTAAAGGGGAAGGCCACCTAGGAAAACTGTTTTTT.

This CDR3 reads CASSPERSSDTQYF. The CDR3 bases are TGTGCCAGCTCACCGGAGAGATCCTCAGATACGCAGTATTTT. The rearrangement links TRBV18 to TRBJ2-3; D is unclear. Germline values: CDR1 KGHSH, CDR2 LQKENI. CDR3 length: 14 amino acids. V was cut by 3 bases and J by 4 bases, with 11 bases left in between.

The chain is built from TRBV10-1 and TRBJ1-1, with D uncertain. CDR1 WNHNN and CDR2 SYGVQD come from the germline V gene (reference sequence). Trimming left V 9 bases short and J 1 base short, with 12 bases between. The CDR3 has 13 residues. CDR3 sequence reads: CASNLSGNTEAFF. For the CDR3, the DNA is TGCGCCAGTAACCTAAGTGGGAACACTGAAGCTTTCTTT.

The rearrangement joins TRBV5-1 to TRBJ1-5; tentatively, D is TRBD1 (6 bases). The V end lost 0 bases, the J end lost 4 bases, and 11 bases lay between the germline ends. The CDR3 runs 15 residues. CDR1 and CDR2 (germline): SGHRS, YFSETQ. CDR3 in amino acids: CASSLAGDLNQPQHF. The DNA for the CDR3 is TGCGCCAGCAGCTTGGCAGGGGACCTTAATCAGCCCCAGCATTTT.